The 28 T cell receptor beta chains in this list originate from one sample, sequenced in a study of blood T cell repertoires in COVID-19. Measured with immunoSEQ multiplex PCR; TCRdb has only the in-frame clones, and not every one. The sample shows some 120,000 clones, around nine tenths of them seen only once. The sequencing input was peripheral blood. The receptors were sampled from a man aged 55 to 70 with COVID-19, enrolled during active disease.

The chain carries TRBV14 and TRBJ2-5; 7 bases line up with TRBD2. The CDR3 covers 17 residues. The V and J ends lost 5 bases and 4 bases, in that order; junction bases with no gene match: 16. CDR1 and CDR2 (germline): SGHDN, FVKESK. CDR3 nucleotides: TGTGCCAGCAGCGCCGGGCGCGGGAGCGCCGTTGGAGAGACCCAGTACTTC. Protein product: CASSAGRGSAVGETQYF.

The chain uses TRBV5-1 and TRBJ1-6, with D uncertain. Germline lookup yields CDR1 SGHRS and CDR2 YFSETQ. CDR3 length: 15 amino acids. The V gene lost 4 bases and the J gene lost 0 bases, with 8 bases spanning the gap. The CDR3 reads CASSPSNSYNSPLHF. The CDR3 DNA follows: TGCGCCAGCAGCCCGAGTAACTCCTATAATTCACCCCTCCACTTT. The full variable domain, its missing parts supplied by reference TRBV5-1 and TRBJ1-6, is KAGVTQTPRYLIKTRGQQVTLSCSPISGHRSVSWYQQTPGQGLQFLFEYFSETQRNKGNFPGRFSGRQFSNSRSEMNVSTLELGDSALYLCASSPSNSYNSPLHFGNGTRLTVT.

The V and J genes are TRBV27 and TRBJ2-7, with 11 bases matching TRBD1. The trim removed 6 bases at V and 0 bases at J, leaving 4 bases unmatched. The CDR3 has 15 residues. In germline, CDR1 is MNHEY, CDR2 SMNVEV (reference sequence). CDR3 sequence: CASRRGQGASYEQYF. The CDR3 DNA is TGTGCCAGCAGGCGAGGACAGGGGGCCTCCTACGAGCAGTACTTC.

The chain has TRBV7-2 and TRBJ2-1; weak D call: TRBD1 (5 bases). Per germline, CDR1 SGHTA and CDR2 FQGNSA. V lost 2 bases to trimming and J lost 7 bases, with 12 bases between them. The CDR3 has 14 amino acids. In DNA form, the CDR3 reads TGTGCCAGCAGCTTACAGGGTGAGGAGAATGAGCAGTTCTTC. It translates to CASSLQGEENEQFF.

The chain recombines TRBV9 with TRBJ2-7; D gene ambiguous. The CDR3 is 14 amino acids. V lost 4 bases to trimming and J lost 3 bases, with 14 bases between them. Germline-derived CDR1 and CDR2 are SGDLS and YYNGEE. Here the CDR3 reads CASSPQLSHYEQYF. In DNA, the CDR3 is TGTGCCAGCAGCCCGCAACTTTCCCACTACGAGCAGTACTTC.

V gene TRBV7-8 combines with J gene TRBJ1-3, with a weak D call TRBD1 (6 bases). The CDR3 extends over 17 amino acids. V lost 1 base, J lost 0 bases, and 13 bases lay in between. The germline V gene has CDR1 SGHVS and CDR2 FQNEAQ. This CDR3 reads CASSLVGGELSGNTIYF. The CDR3 bases are TGTGCCAGCAGCTTAGTAGGGGGGGAACTCTCTGGAAACACCATATATTTT. Full variable domain (rest looked up from reference TRBV7-8 and TRBJ1-3): GAGVSQSPRYKVAKRGQDVALRCDPISGHVSLFWYQQALGQGPEFLTYFQNEAQLDKSGLPSDRFFAERPEGSVSTLKIQRTQQEDSAVYLCASSLVGGELSGNTIYFGEGSWLTVV.

The CDR3 region has the DNA TGTGCCAGCAGTTTGGGGACCTGGCGGGAGCGTGAGCAGTTCTTC. It encodes CASSLGTWREREQFF. The chain employs TRBV27 and TRBJ2-1; 7 positions match TRBD2. The CDR3 has 15 residues. Germline lookup yields CDR1 MNHEY and CDR2 SMNVEV (reference sequence). The V gene end was trimmed by 3 bases and the J gene end by 9 bases; junction bases not matched to a gene: 11.

The chain couples TRBV24-1 to TRBJ2-1; 10 bases map to TRBD2. The CDR3 loop spans 13 amino acids. The ends lost 7 bases at V and 5 bases at J; junction bases unmatched: 1. CDR1 KGHDR and CDR2 SFDVKD come from the germline V gene. The CDR3 loop reads CATRLAGNNEQFF. The CDR3 DNA sequence: TGTGCCACCAGACTAGCGGGGAACAATGAGCAGTTCTTC.

The chain combines TRBV27 with TRBJ2-4; a possible D gene is TRBD1 (7 bases). The CDR3 is 18 amino acids. Germline CDR1 is MNHEY and CDR2 is SMNVEV (reference sequence). V lost 5 bases to trimming and J lost 3 bases, with 23 bases between them. The CDR3 bases are TGTGCCAGCAGTCATCACAGGGGTGGAGGGCCGGACAAAAACATTCAGTACTTC. Translating gives CASSHHRGGGPDKNIQYF.

The chain carries TRBV25-1 and TRBJ2-7; TRBD1 might be the D (6 bases). The CDR3 contains 14 residues. The V and J ends lost 4 bases and 6 bases respectively, with 16 bases between them. The germline gives CDR1 MGHDK, CDR2 SYGVNS. The CDR3 nucleotides are TGTGCCAGCAGTGGCTGGACAGTTGGTCGCGAGCAGTACTTC. Amino acid sequence: CASSGWTVGREQYF.

The chain recombines TRBV7-9 with TRBJ2-7, with a weak D call TRBD1 (6 bases). V was shortened by 5 bases and J by 3 bases, with 14 bases between the two germline ends. This CDR3 spans 14 amino acids. Germline loops: CDR1 SEHNR, CDR2 FQNEAQ (reference sequence). Here the CDR3 reads CASSLQGTSYEQYF. The CDR3 nucleotides are TGTGCCAGCAGCCTCCAGGGGACCAGCTACGAGCAGTACTTC.

This chain links TRBV12-3 or TRBV12-4 with TRBJ1-6; unclear D gene. The CDR3 is 13 amino acids. V was clipped by 8 bases and J by 7 bases, with 12 bases between them. CDR3: CASGRSSNSPLHF. The CDR3 DNA follows: TGTGCCAGCGGGCGCTCCTCCAATTCACCCCTCCACTTT.

With respect to this clone: At the DNA level, this CDR3 is encoded by other sequences in the same sample as well. The gene calls are TRBV5-5 and TRBJ1-3, with 7 bases identical to TRBD1. This CDR3 is built from 14 residues. Germline assignment: CDR1 SGHKS and CDR2 YYEKEE (reference sequence). V dropped 2 bases and J dropped 7; count of bases not matched to a gene: 6. Here the CDR3 reads CASSLDRDPNTIYF. The CDR3 DNA sequence: TGTGCCAGCAGCTTAGACAGGGACCCGAACACCATATATTTT.

In DNA form, the CDR3 reads TGTGCCTGGAACGGAGGGTTGGTCAATCAGCCCCAGCATTTT. Translated: CAWNGGLVNQPQHF. The chain combines TRBV30 with TRBJ1-5; no definite D call. This CDR3 region has 14 residues. V lost 4 bases to trimming and J lost 3 bases, with 13 bases between them. Germline CDR1 reads GTSNPN; CDR2 reads SVGIG (reference sequence).

The chain joins TRBV29-1 to TRBJ2-7; 11 positions match TRBD2. Germline V gives CDR1 SQVTM, CDR2 ANQGSEA. This CDR3 contains 13 residues. V shed 5 bases, J shed 10 bases, and the junction held 10 bases outside the gene matches. The CDR3 nucleotides read TGCAGCGTTCAAATGCTAGCGGGAGGAAGTCAGTACTTC. Its translation is CSVQMLAGGSQYF.

This rearrangement joins TRBV10-2 to TRBJ2-7; D is possibly TRBD1 (5 bases). This CDR3 has 13 residues. Germline assignment: CDR1 WSHSY and CDR2 SAAADI. Trimming took off 6 bases at V and 1 base at J, with 10 bases between the two ends. CDR3 in amino acids: CASRDSGSYEQYF. As DNA, the CDR3 is TGCGCCAGCAGAGACAGTGGATCCTACGAGCAGTACTTC.

V is TRBV2 and J is TRBJ2-7; tentative D call: TRBD2 (5 bases). Germline V gene data show CDR1 as SNHLY and CDR2 as FYNNEI. V lost 7 bases, J lost 5 bases, and 18 bases lay in between. The CDR3 covers 14 residues. The CDR3 coding sequence is TGTGCCAGCACCCCAGACCTGTGGCGGGACGAGCAGTACTTC. This translates into CASTPDLWRDEQYF.

J is TRBJ2-6 and V is TRBV5-1; TRBD2 is a possible D gene (6 bases). Germline V gene lookup returns CDR1 SGHRS and CDR2 YFSETQ. This CDR3 is built from 14 residues. Trimming left V 4 bases short and J 3 bases short, with 8 bases between. CDR3 nucleotides: TGCGCCAGCAGCCGGGAGAGTGGGGCCAACGTCCTGACTTTC. As protein: CASSRESGANVLTF.

J is TRBJ2-1 and V is TRBV6-2 or TRBV6-3, with D possibly matching TRBD2 (6 bases). V shed 6 bases and J shed 8 bases, with 17 bases lying between them. CDR1 MNHEY and CDR2 SVGEGT come from the germline V gene. The CDR3 is 14 residues long. The CDR3 nucleotides are TGTGCCAGCAGCTCCGGGACTTTGATGGATGAGCAGTTCTTC. Translated: CASSSGTLMDEQFF.

This sequence joins TRBV6-6 and TRBJ1-2, with TRBD1 matching 9 bases. This CDR3 region has 14 residues. Trimming cost V 6 bases and J 3 bases; bases outside gene matches: 5. The germline V gene has CDR1 MNHNY and CDR2 SVGAGI (reference sequence). The CDR3 DNA sequence: TGTGCCAGCAGAAGTGGGACAGGGTACTATGGCTACACCTTC. This gives the protein CASRSGTGYYGYTF.

CDR3 loop: CASSFSQGTFEKLFF. CDR3 nucleotides: TGTGCCAGCAGCTTCTCCCAGGGGACGTTTGAAAAACTGTTTTTT. This chain joins TRBV11-2 and TRBJ1-4; D might be TRBD1 (6 bases). Trimming left V 3 bases short and J 7 bases short, with 15 bases between. From germline, CDR1 is SGHAT and CDR2 FQNNGV. CDR3 length: 15 amino acids.

V is TRBV15 and J is TRBJ2-7; 12 nucleotides align to TRBD2. The CDR3 runs to 16 residues. V dropped 3 bases and J dropped 0; count of bases not matched to a gene: 3. The germline V gene encodes CDR1 LNHNV and CDR2 YYDKDF (reference sequence). This CDR3 is CATSRTSGSPSYEQYF. The CDR3 DNA reads TGTGCCACCAGCAGGACTAGCGGGAGTCCCTCCTACGAGCAGTACTTC. The whole variable domain, remainder taken from reference TRBV15 and TRBJ2-7, is DAMVIQNPRYQVTQFGKPVTLSCSQTLNHNVMYWYQQKSSQAPKLLFHYYDKDFNNEADTPDNFQSRRPNTSFCFLDIRSPGLGDTAMYLCATSRTSGSPSYEQYFGPGTRLTVT.

The CDR3 nucleotides read TGTGCCTGGAGTGTAGGACAGGGGGCAGGTGAGCAGTACTTC. Translating gives CAWSVGQGAGEQYF. The chain is built from TRBV30 and TRBJ2-7, with 11 bases matching TRBD1. There are 14 residues in the CDR3. V lost 0 bases to trimming and J lost 7 bases; unmatched junction nucleotides: 5. Germline CDR1 GTSNPN, CDR2 SVGIG (reference sequence).

V gene TRBV5-1 combines with J gene TRBJ2-7, with TRBD1 identical over 7 bases. The germline gives CDR1 SGHRS, CDR2 YFSETQ. The CDR3 consists of 14 residues. The trim removed 1 base at V and 7 bases at J, leaving 8 bases unmatched. The chain's CDR3 is CASSLRQGLWEQYF. Here the CDR3 DNA reads TGCGCCAGCAGCTTGCGACAGGGCCTGTGGGAGCAGTACTTC.

Only one count was recorded for this clone. This sequence joins TRBV5-1 and TRBJ2-6; D not resolved. The CDR3 totals 16 residues. V dropped 6 bases and J dropped 0 bases, with 13 bases sitting between them. From germline, CDR1 is SGHRS and CDR2 YFSETQ. Here the CDR3 reads CASKLGETSGANVLTF. The CDR3 nucleotides are TGCGCCAGCAAACTTGGAGAGACCTCTGGGGCCAACGTCCTGACTTTC.

This clone appeared once. This chain uses TRBV6-2 or TRBV6-3 with TRBJ1-5; 8 bases match TRBD1. The length of the CDR3 is 15 residues. The V gene's germline CDR1 is MNHEY and CDR2 SVGEGT. After removal of 6 bases from V and 4 bases from J, the junction contained 8 bases not matched to a gene. This chain's CDR3 is CASSNRGSRNQPQHF. CDR3 nucleotides: TGTGCCAGCAGCAACAGGGGGAGTCGGAATCAGCCCCAGCATTTT.

V is TRBV5-1 and J is TRBJ2-2, with 9 bases aligning to TRBD2. V lost 1 base to trimming and J lost 5 bases; unmatched junction nucleotides: 6. Germline lookup yields CDR1 SGHRS and CDR2 YFSETQ. This CDR3 has 16 amino acids. For the CDR3, the DNA is TGCGCCAGCAGCTTGTTTCTAGCGGGGAATACCGGGGAGCTGTTTTTT. It translates to CASSLFLAGNTGELFF.

V usage is TRBV6-5 and J usage is TRBJ2-7; TRBD1 is a possible D gene (7 bases). Trimming stripped 2 bases from V and 4 bases from J, with 15 bases between. In germline, CDR1 is MNHEY, CDR2 SVGAGI. CDR3 length: 15 residues. The CDR3 coding sequence is TGTGCCAGCAGTTACGATCAGGGGGGAGGATACGAGCAGTACTTC. Residues: CASSYDQGGGYEQYF.